This T cell receptor (beta chain) was identified during a study of blood T cell repertoires in COVID-19. On the study more broadly: Material from acute and convalescent COVID-19 was sourced from the United States, Italy and Spain. The cDNA or gDNA used as material had been derived from T cells, B-cell-depleted T cells, or PBMCs.

Per the authors' pipeline: Amplification of reference gene primers provided the estimated nucleated cell counts. Sequencing was performed with immunoSEQ multiplex PCR; in TCRdb, only in-frame clones are kept and a portion is missing. V and J calls plus clone size are reproduced from that table; the DNA served to infer D and trimming. The sample has about 220,000 clones, around 80% seen once; the top ten hold 15% to 20%. V dropped 5 bases and J dropped 10; count of bases not matched to a gene: 11. Germline values: CDR1 SGHTA, CDR2 FQGNSA. The CDR3 runs 16 residues. The specimen was peripheral blood. This sequence joins TRBV7-2 and TRBJ2-1, with 13 bases aligning to TRBD2. The receptor's source is a man under 40 with active or convalescent COVID-19. CDR3 protein: CASSPGLAGALREQFF. The CDR3 DNA reads TGTGCCAGCAGCCCCGGACTAGCGGGGGCCCTTCGGGAGCAGTTCTTC.